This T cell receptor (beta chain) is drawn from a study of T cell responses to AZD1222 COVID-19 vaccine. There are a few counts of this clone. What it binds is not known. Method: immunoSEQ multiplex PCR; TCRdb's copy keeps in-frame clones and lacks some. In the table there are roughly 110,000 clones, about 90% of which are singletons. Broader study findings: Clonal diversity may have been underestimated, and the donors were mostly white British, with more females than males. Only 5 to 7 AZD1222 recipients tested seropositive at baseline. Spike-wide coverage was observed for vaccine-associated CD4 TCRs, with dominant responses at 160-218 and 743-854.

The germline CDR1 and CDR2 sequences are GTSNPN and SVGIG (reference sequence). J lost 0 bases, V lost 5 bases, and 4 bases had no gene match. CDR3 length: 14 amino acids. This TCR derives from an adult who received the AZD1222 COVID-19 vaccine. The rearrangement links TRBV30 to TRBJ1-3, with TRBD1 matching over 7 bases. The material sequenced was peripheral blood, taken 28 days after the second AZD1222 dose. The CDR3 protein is CAWERGRSGNTIYF. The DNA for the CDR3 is TGTGCCTGGGAGAGGGGGCGCTCTGGAAACACCATATATTTT.